This T cell receptor beta chain was observed in a study of CD8 T cells in Susac syndrome. The T cells that were sequenced for TCR beta were CD8+ and CD4+ cells from blood. TEMRA cells were enriched by FACS, and CD4+ and CD8+ T cells were negatively isolated. An amount of RNA that ranged from roughly 0.45 to 1 ug was reverse transcribed with random hexamers. Each CDR3 protein gets one entry after TCRdb re-called the immunoSEQ multiplex PCR reads with MiXCR. The table has 27,000 or so distinct CDR3 sequences, around 94% seen once. The CDR3 loop spans 16 amino acids. V dropped 0 bases and J dropped 2 bases, with 8 bases sitting between them. Germline V gene sequence: CDR1 SEHNR, CDR2 FQNEAQ (reference sequence).

The clonotype originates from a human donor in good health. Sample: CD8+ T cells from PBMCs. V gene TRBV7-9 combines with J gene TRBJ2-6; D uncertain. CDR3 sequence: CASSLAAGAGANVLTF. CDR3 DNA sequence: TGTGCCAGCAGCTTAGCCGCTGGGGCTGGGGCCAACGTCCTGACTTTC.